This T cell receptor (beta chain) came from a study of regulatory T cells in long-lasting Graves disease. Broader study findings: Persistent disease favored TRBV28, TRBJ1-2 and TRBJ2-5. Results may be inaccurate due to the small sample size. Persistent patients shared more public clonotypes (roughly 2,800) than new patients (about 930).

The CDR3 runs to 15 residues. Germline CDR1 reads SEHNR; CDR2 reads FQNEAQ (reference sequence). The V and J ends lost 5 bases and 6 bases, in that order; junction bases with no gene match: 7. The authors built TCR beta libraries using iRepertoire HTBI primers and Arm-PCR of CDR3 regions. Using its own MiXCR run on the multiplex PCR reads, TCRdb lists one record per CDR3 protein. The table has nearly 350,000 distinct CDR3 sequences, about 20% seen once. Stated time point: persistent/refractory GD, antithyroid drugs over 5 years with positive TRAb. The TCR library used RNA extracted from PBMCs. Comment on this clonotype: The target antigen is unknown.

The clonotype was recovered from a female donor with Graves disease. The chain employs TRBV7-9 and TRBJ1-6, with 7 nucleotides matching TRBD1. The starting material was peripheral blood mononuclear cells (PBMCs), obtained when the disease was refractory, from a patient treated with antithyroid drugs. CDR3 loop: CASSRNRGPNSPLHF. The CDR3 DNA sequence: TGTGCCAGCAGCCGCAACAGGGGACCTAATTCACCCCTCCACTTT.